This TCR beta chain was identified in a study of blood T cell repertoires in COVID-19 (dated by TCRdb to between 2020 and 2021). Background for the entire study: Samples from collaborators originated in the United States, Italy and Spain and spanned both the acute and convalescent phases of COVID-19. The repertoires were made available in a free public database intended to serve as a resource for research on the immune response to SARS-CoV-2. The dataset comprised deeply sampled blood TCRbeta repertoires from subjects exposed to, actively infected with, or recovered from COVID-19. The prospective study material was composed of cDNA or gDNA derived from T cells, B-cell-depleted T cells, or PBMCs. Where available, HLA class I and class II types were obtained from metadata supplied by the sample provider rather than from assay-based typing. Samples were obtained from the ongoing ImmuneRACE study (first 160 participants) and from 1,254 subjects provided by 6 global collaborators. A de-identified subject ID, COVID-19 status, age in years and sex were almost always included in the sample metadata.

Broader findings and caveats from the paper: How much clinical and demographic metadata was included differed by source and by participant, and the metadata was provided uncurated.

Looking up the germline V gene yields CDR1 SGHTS and CDR2 YDEGEE. V is clipped by 2 bases and J by 3 bases, and the sequence between their germline boundaries is 3 bases long. Including the terminal cysteine and phenylalanine, the CDR3 comprises 12 residues. The kept DNA is CDR3 alone, 36 bases in frame from the first base. Regarding this clone: The antigen it binds to is not known. Base qualities are not recorded, but no much larger clone differs from it by a single base.

Each collaborating institution followed its own protocols to collect whole blood in K2EDTA tubes. For TCRbeta analysis, collaborators shipped samples in one of three forms: frozen whole blood, isolated PBMCs, or DNA extracted from either of those sample types. TCRbeta CDR3 regions were amplified from genomic DNA by means of the immunoSEQ Assay, a bias-controlled multiplex PCR. The study's own analysis went as follows. Nucleated cell counts per sample were estimated from amplification of reference gene primers within the assay. To quantify the absolute abundance of each unique TCRbeta CDR3 rearrangement, sequence reads were collapsed and filtered. For each sample, productive Simpson clonality was calculated as the square root of Simpson's diversity index across productive rearrangements. TCRdb limited this immuneACCESS table to in-frame rearrangements with V and J called. A share of clones is missing; checked studies link under half to unresolved V genes, and the rest is unexplained. The V and J calls and clone size are taken from that table; D and trimming were inferred from the DNA. In this sample the table shows approximately 280,000 clones, approximately 90% of which occur a single time. The ten largest clones capture roughly 4.8% of the sample.

The origin of this receptor is a middle-aged man with acute or convalescent COVID-19. The material sequenced was peripheral blood. Recombination joined TRBV5-8 with TRBJ2-4, with the D segment identity uncertain. The DNA sequence reads TGTGCCAGCAGCTTCAACAAAAACATTCAGTACTTC. Its product reads: CASSFNKNIQYF.